Reported below is one T cell receptor beta chain. Its antigen remains unidentified. With 5 bases removed from V and 2 bases from J, the gap between germline ends came to 13 bases. The V gene's germline CDR1 is MNHEY and CDR2 SVGEGT. The CDR3 is 14 amino acids. The data were obtained in a study of regulatory T cells in long-lasting Graves disease. Study-wide context: In persistent Graves' disease, antithyroid drugs had been taken for over 5 years and TSH receptor antibodies stayed positive.

Time point in this sample: persistent/refractory GD, antithyroid drugs over 5 years with positive TRAb. PBMC RNA served as the TCR library source. Investigators report Graves' disease was diagnosed under American Thyroid Association guidelines. TCR beta libraries were built with iRepertoire HTBI primers and Arm-PCR of CDR3 regions. TCRdb reprocessed the multiplex PCR reads with MiXCR, giving one entry per CDR3 protein. The sample carries 300,000 to 350,000 distinct CDR3 sequences, around a fifth recorded once. Overall study findings and caveats: In persistent patients, shared public clonotypes (around 2,500) outnumbered those in new patients (nearly 1,000). Newly diagnosed disease favored TRBV20-1 and TRBJ2-1 over persistent disease.

The chain joins TRBV6-2 or TRBV6-3 to TRBJ2-7; D is unresolved. The receptor was isolated from a female donor with Graves disease. Sequenced here: peripheral blood mononuclear cells (PBMCs), sampled when the disease was refractory, from a patient treated with antithyroid drugs. CDR3 amino acids: CASSPLGMPYEQYF. Written as DNA, the CDR3 is TGTGCCAGCAGTCCTCTGGGGATGCCCTACGAGCAGTACTTC.